This is a list of T cell receptor beta chains from one sample in a study of blood T cell repertoires in COVID-19. TCRdb's table, derived via immunoSEQ multiplex PCR, lists solely in-frame clones and lacks some. This sample yields around 140,000 clones, of which about 88% are seen a single time; 2.5% to 3% belongs to the top ten. The sample consisted of peripheral blood. The origin of the receptors is a human donor with COVID-19, enrolled during active disease. The donor label of this sample is uncertain. Each CDR3 is given with its conserved first and last residue. The D gene is left open where the match is weak. Clone size is given for some rows only: seen once, a few or many times, or a class if the clone is expanded.

>14|TRBV2|TRBD1|TRBJ1-4|-
CASSPRDRGEKLFF
TGTGCCAGCAGTCCCCGGGACAGGGGGGAAAAACTGTTTTTT
>14|TRBV7-9|-|TRBJ1-4|-
CASSPSVRGEKLFF
TGTGCCAGCAGCCCCTCCGTACGGGGAGAAAAACTGTTTTTT
>17|TRBV19|TRBD1|TRBJ1-5|-
CASSIGQGGYSNQPQHF
TGTGCCAGTAGTATAGGACAGGGGGGGTATAGCAATCAGCCCCAGCATTTT
>14|TRBV6-5|-|TRBJ1-2|few
CASRFRERSSGYTF
TGTGCCAGCAGATTCAGGGAAAGGTCCAGCGGCTACACCTTC
>16|TRBV7-6|TRBD2|TRBJ2-1|few
CASSLSLAGPNNEQFF
TGTGCCAGCAGCTTAAGTCTAGCGGGCCCAAACAATGAGCAGTTCTTC
>15|TRBV9|TRBD1|TRBJ2-7|-
CASSVATDRIYEQYF
TGTGCCAGCAGCGTAGCCACGGACAGGATATACGAGCAGTACTTC
>12|TRBV2|TRBD1|TRBJ2-7|-
CASRPGQGTQYF
TGTGCCAGCAGACCCGGACAGGGAACGCAGTACTTC
>15|TRBV7-3|-|TRBJ2-7|-
CASSEGAGESYEQYF
TGTGCCAGCAGCGAAGGGGCAGGGGAATCCTACGAGCAGTACTTC
>11|TRBV6-5|-|TRBJ1-5|-
CASTPGGSQHF
TGTGCCAGCACCCCGGGGGGTTCCCAGCATTTT
>19|TRBV3-1/TRBV3-2|TRBD1|TRBJ1-5|few
CASSQESWTGGSVNQPQHF
TGTGCCAGCAGCCAAGAAAGTTGGACAGGGGGCTCGGTCAATCAGCCCCAGCATTTT
>14|TRBV20-1|TRBD2|TRBJ2-7|-
CSASERGHGYEQYF
TGCAGTGCTAGTGAGCGGGGTCACGGATACGAGCAGTACTTC